This TCR beta chain stems from a study of blood T cell repertoires in COVID-19. Study background: Italy, Spain and the United States were the sources of the convalescent and acute COVID-19 samples. The cDNA or gDNA used as material had been derived from T cells, B-cell-depleted T cells, or PBMCs.

Per the authors' pipeline: Estimation of nucleated cell counts relied on the amplification of reference gene primers. Some clones are missing from TCRdb's copy, which holds only in-frame ones; the method was immunoSEQ multiplex PCR. That table supplies the V and J calls and clone size; D and trimming were determined from the DNA. The sample has roughly 110,000 clones; 84% are singletons. The origin of this receptor is a human donor in a cohort sampled during active COVID-19. The material sequenced was peripheral blood.

CDR3 protein: CASSPGHHSGANVLTF. The CDR3 nucleotides are TGTGCCAGCAGTCCGGGACACCACTCTGGGGCCAACGTCCTGACTTTC. The chain links TRBV25-1 to TRBJ2-6; TRBD1 is a possible D gene (6 bases). The CDR3 has 16 amino acids. The V gene's germline CDR1 is MGHDK and CDR2 SYGVNS. Trimming removed 5 bases from V and 0 bases from J, with 11 bases in between. The variable domain in full, with the rest retrieved from reference TRBV25-1 and TRBJ2-6, is EADIYQTPRYLVIGTGKKITLECSQTMGHDKMYWYQQDPGMELHLIHYSYGVNSTEKGDLSSESTVSRIRTEHFPLTLESARPSHTSQYLCASSPGHHSGANVLTFGAGSRLTVL.